One sample yielded the 27 T cell receptor beta chains listed below, sequenced in a study of blood T cell repertoires in COVID-19. TCRdb's table, derived via immunoSEQ multiplex PCR, lists solely in-frame clones and lacks some. The table lists about 80,000 clones, approximately 86% of them singletons. What was sequenced was peripheral blood. The receptors were sampled from an elderly woman with acute or convalescent COVID-19.

Only one count was recorded for this clone. This chain joins TRBV6-5 and TRBJ2-2; TRBD2 aligns across 12 bases. Per germline, CDR1 MNHEY and CDR2 SVGAGI. CDR3 length: 15 amino acids. The V segment lost 6 bases and the J segment 6 bases; nucleotides outside the gene matches: 5. CDR3 loop: CASSLAGGRAGELFF. The CDR3 nucleotides are TGTGCCAGCAGCCTAGCGGGAGGGAGGGCCGGGGAGCTGTTTTTT.

The genes are TRBV10-3 and TRBJ2-2, with 8 bases identical to TRBD1. Germline V CDR1 and CDR2: ENHRY, SYGVKD. Trimming removed 11 bases from V and 6 bases from J; junction bases left unmatched: 11. This CDR3 has 14 amino acids. The CDR3 here is CAGSPVQGAGELFF. CDR3 bases: TGTGCCGGGTCCCCGGTACAGGGGGCCGGGGAGCTGTTTTTT.

The CDR3 region is CASSSPGEGTQYF. CDR3 coding DNA: TGTGCCAGCAGCTCCCCTGGGGAGGGAACGCAGTATTTT. The chain carries TRBV7-9 and TRBJ2-3; 7 nucleotides line up with TRBD2. J gave up 9 bases and V 4 bases, and 7 bases lay outside the gene matches. This CDR3 is 13 amino acids long. Germline V gives CDR1 SEHNR, CDR2 FQNEAQ (reference sequence).

In this sample, this clone turned up once. V and J are TRBV7-2 and TRBJ1-1; TRBD1 matches at 9 bases. The germline gives CDR1 SGHTA, CDR2 FQGNSA. This CDR3 spans 13 amino acids. The junction had 5 bases not matched to a gene; V was cut back by 6 bases and J by 6 bases. CDR3 DNA: TGTGCCAGCAGGCAGGGACAGGGTCCTGAAGCTTTCTTT. This translates into CASRQGQGPEAFF.

The V call is TRBV30, the J call TRBJ1-1; D may be TRBD1 (6 bases). Trimming took 7 bases from V and 0 from J, leaving 18 bases between them. This CDR3 comprises 15 residues. Germline loops: CDR1 GTSNPN, CDR2 SVGIG (reference sequence). CDR3 in DNA: TGTGCCTCAACGTTACAGGGTATGATGAACACTGAAGCTTTCTTT. As protein: CASTLQGMMNTEAFF.

The chain uses TRBV5-1 and TRBJ2-1, with a tentative D call TRBD1 (6 bases). Between the trimmed V and J ends, which lost 3 bases and 0 bases, there was a span of 13 bases. Germline CDR1 is SGHRS and CDR2 is YFSETQ. The CDR3 runs 16 residues. The CDR3 region is CASSSLGQSSYNEQFF. The CDR3, as DNA: TGCGCCAGCAGCTCGCTGGGACAAAGCTCCTACAATGAGCAGTTCTTC.

This chain connects TRBV7-3 to TRBJ2-7, with TRBD1 as a possible D gene (6 bases). Germline assignment: CDR1 SGHTA and CDR2 FQGTGA. This CDR3 contains 14 residues. V shed 4 bases and J shed 5 bases, with 15 bases lying between them. The CDR3 DNA follows: TGTGCCAGCAGCTCGCAGGGGCTGCAAGACGAGCAGTACTTC. Its protein product is CASSSQGLQDEQYF.

The chain has TRBV19 and TRBJ2-3; D perhaps matches TRBD1 (5 bases). Germline CDR1 LNHDA, CDR2 SQIVND (reference sequence). The CDR3 has 14 amino acids. Trimming removed 3 bases from V and 5 bases from J, with 12 bases in between. The CDR3 region is CASSILGEKDTQYF. For the CDR3, the DNA is TGTGCCAGTAGTATCCTAGGGGAAAAAGATACGCAGTATTTT. The whole variable domain, remainder taken from reference TRBV19 and TRBJ2-3, is DGGITQSPKYLFRKEGQNVTLSCEQNLNHDAMYWYRQDPGQGLRLIYYSQIVNDFQKGDIAEGYSVSREKKESFPLTVTSAQKNPTAFYLCASSILGEKDTQYFGPGTRLTVL.

The chain carries TRBV5-6 and TRBJ2-1, with 10 positions matching TRBD2. The CDR3 runs 15 residues. Germline CDR1 reads SGHDT; CDR2 reads YYEEEE. Trimming at V came to 4 bases and at J to 6 bases, leaving 7 bases not matched to a gene. DNA of the CDR3: TGTGCCAGCAGCGAGGCTGGGACTAGCGCCAATGAGCAGTTCTTC. Translating gives CASSEAGTSANEQFF.

V and J are TRBV2 and TRBJ1-5; D is unclear. From germline, CDR1 is SNHLY and CDR2 FYNNEI. This CDR3 comprises 12 residues. V lost 5 bases to trimming and J lost 9 bases, with 11 bases between them. The CDR3: CASSPRVGPQHF. The CDR3 nucleotides read TGTGCCAGCAGTCCCCGGGTAGGGCCCCAGCATTTT.

The chain employs TRBV29-1 and TRBJ1-1, with D hard to call. Germline V lookup: CDR1 SQVTM, CDR2 ANQGSEA. V dropped 4 bases and J dropped 1 base, with 13 bases sitting between them. The CDR3 totals 14 residues. The CDR3 DNA sequence: TGCAGCGTTGCTAGTCCCCCAGAGAACACTGAAGCTTTCTTT. It specifies CSVASPPENTEAFF.

This clone was seen only a few times. The chain recombines TRBV15 with TRBJ1-6, with a possible D match to TRBD1 (5 bases). Trimming stripped 1 base from V and 10 bases from J, with 11 bases between. CDR1 is LNHNV, CDR2 YYDKDF, per germline (reference sequence). This CDR3 has 14 residues. For the CDR3, the DNA is TGTGCCACCAGCAGAGGAAGCAGGGAATCACCCCTCCACTTT. It is translated as CATSRGSRESPLHF.

The rearrangement links TRBV18 to TRBJ2-2, with D possibly being TRBD1 (5 bases). V gave up 5 bases and J gave up 5 bases, with 21 bases separating them. The germline V gene has CDR1 KGHSH and CDR2 LQKENI. This CDR3 is 17 amino acids long. The chain's CDR3 is CASSSKLRPQATGELFF. The CDR3 DNA reads as TGTGCCAGCTCATCAAAACTAAGACCACAGGCGACCGGGGAGCTGTTTTTT. The complete variable domain, with remaining parts taken from reference TRBV18 and TRBJ2-2, reads NAGVMQNPRHLVRRRGQEARLRCSPMKGHSHVYWYRQLPEEGLKFMVYLQKENIIDESGMPKERFSAEFPKEGPSILRIQQVVRGDSAAYFCASSSKLRPQATGELFFGEGSRLTVL.

This chain joins TRBV7-2 and TRBJ1-5; the match to TRBD1 covers 7 bases. The germline V gene has CDR1 SGHTA and CDR2 FQGNSA. V shed 6 bases, J shed 0 bases, and the junction held 5 bases outside the gene matches. The CDR3 totals 15 residues. CDR3 amino acids: CASRKGQDSNQPQHF. The DNA for the CDR3 is TGTGCCAGCAGGAAAGGACAGGATAGCAATCAGCCCCAGCATTTT.

This chain joins TRBV11-2 and TRBJ2-6; TRBD2 might be the D (5 bases). CDR1 is SGHAT, CDR2 FQNNGV, per germline. The CDR3 loop spans 16 amino acids. The V and J ends lost 4 bases and 0 bases respectively, with 10 bases between them. As DNA, the CDR3 is TGTGCCAGCAGCTCATACAGCGGCTCTGGGGCCAACGTCCTGACTTTC. It encodes CASSSYSGSGANVLTF.

This chain uses TRBV3-1 (or the pseudogene TRBV3-2) with TRBJ1-4, with 7 bases that match TRBD1. The length of the CDR3 is 15 residues. Trimming cost V 2 bases and J 8 bases; bases outside gene matches: 8. Germline V gene lookup returns CDR1 LGHDT and CDR2 YNNKEL (reference sequence). CDR3 amino acids: CASSQPDRVEEKLFF. The CDR3 DNA follows: TGTGCCAGCAGCCAACCCGACAGGGTGGAGGAAAAACTGTTTTTT.

The chain joins TRBV7-6 to TRBJ2-1, with D perhaps matching TRBD2 (6 bases). CDR3 size: 16 residues. V lost 5 bases to trimming and J lost 0 bases, with 14 bases between them. CDR1 SGHVS and CDR2 FNYEAQ come from the germline V gene. The CDR3 sequence: CASSPGGALSYNEQFF. As DNA, the CDR3 is TGTGCCAGCAGCCCCGGAGGGGCTCTCTCCTACAATGAGCAGTTCTTC.

V and J are TRBV25-1 and TRBJ2-2; 10 positions match TRBD1. The CDR3 is made up of 16 amino acids. V lost 2 bases, J lost 3 bases, and 3 bases stayed unmatched. CDR1 is MGHDK, CDR2 SYGVNS, per germline. CDR3 region: CASSEPGTGDTGELFF. CDR3 DNA: TGTGCCAGCAGTGAACCCGGGACAGGGGACACCGGGGAGCTGTTTTTT.

The chain is built from TRBV27 and TRBJ2-3; TRBD1 aligns across 10 bases. Germline V lookup: CDR1 MNHEY, CDR2 SMNVEV (reference sequence). The CDR3 spans 15 residues. V dropped 5 bases and J dropped 5; count of bases not matched to a gene: 7. This CDR3 reads CASSQGQGVVDTQYF. CDR3 sequence (DNA): TGTGCCAGCAGTCAAGGACAGGGGGTGGTAGATACGCAGTATTTT.

This clone was seen a handful of times. This rearrangement joins TRBV7-3 to TRBJ2-3; 10 nucleotides match TRBD2. Germline V gene sequence: CDR1 SGHTA, CDR2 FQGTGA. J gave up 6 bases and V 0 bases, and 9 bases lay outside the gene matches. The CDR3 extends over 17 amino acids. The CDR3 is CASSLTGSGRGFDTQYF. As DNA, the CDR3 is TGTGCCAGCAGCTTAACGGGAAGCGGGAGGGGTTTCGATACGCAGTATTTT.

The gene calls are TRBV7-6 and TRBJ2-2; D is unclear. Between the trimmed V and J ends, which lost 2 bases and 1 base, there was a span of 5 bases. Germline V lookup: CDR1 SGHVS, CDR2 FNYEAQ. The CDR3 has 14 residues. CDR3 protein: CASSLKQNTGELFF. CDR3 in DNA: TGTGCCAGCAGCTTAAAACAGAACACCGGGGAGCTGTTTTTT.

This chain uses TRBV19 with TRBJ2-7, with a tentative D call TRBD1 (5 bases). CDR3 length equals 14 residues. The germline V gene encodes CDR1 LNHDA and CDR2 SQIVND (reference sequence). V was cut by 4 bases and J by 3 bases, with 13 bases left in between. For the CDR3, the DNA is TGTGCCAGTAGTACCCAGGGCAGGGTCTACGAGCAGTACTTC. Translation gives CASSTQGRVYEQYF.

V and J are TRBV18 and TRBJ2-2; tentatively, D is TRBD1 (6 bases). V was shortened by 0 bases and J by 4 bases, with 9 bases between the two germline ends. The CDR3 length is 15 residues. CDR1 KGHSH and CDR2 LQKENI come from the germline V gene. CDR3 in DNA: TGTGCCAGCTCACCACCGACAGGATTCACCGGGGAGCTGTTTTTT. Protein sequence: CASSPPTGFTGELFF.

The DNA for the CDR3 is TGTGCCAGCTCACCGGAGTCAGGGGGAAGAGGTCAAGAGACCCAGTACTTC. Amino acids: CASSPESGGRGQETQYF. V is TRBV18 and J is TRBJ2-5, with 7 bases aligning to TRBD1. This CDR3 spans 17 amino acids. The V gene end was trimmed by 3 bases and the J gene end by 2 bases; junction bases not matched to a gene: 12. The germline V gene encodes CDR1 KGHSH and CDR2 LQKENI.

The V gene is TRBV7-2, the J gene TRBJ1-4; 7 positions match TRBD1. V lost 5 bases, J lost 7 bases, and 10 bases stayed unmatched. Germline CDR1 is SGHTA and CDR2 is FQGNSA. The CDR3 consists of 15 residues. CDR3 nucleotide sequence: TGTGCCAGCAGCGTCGGTGGGGCAGGGGGTGAAAAACTGTTTTTT. Protein: CASSVGGAGGEKLFF.

The gene calls are TRBV3-1 (or the pseudogene TRBV3-2) and TRBJ1-2; possible D gene TRBD1, 6 bases. The CDR3 is 15 residues long. V lost 2 bases, J lost 8 bases, and 18 bases lay in between. Germline loops: CDR1 LGHDT, CDR2 YNNKEL (reference sequence). CDR3 nucleotides: TGTGCCAGCAGCCAACCGAATGACAGGAGGAAAGGCTACACCTTC. Translation: CASSQPNDRRKGYTF.

This chain connects TRBV5-4 to TRBJ1-3; TRBD1 is a possible D gene (5 bases). The V end was cut by 1 base, the J end by 3 bases, with 11 bases between. There are 15 residues in the CDR3. Germline V gene lookup returns CDR1 SGHNT and CDR2 YYREEE (reference sequence). This chain's CDR3 is CASSLPGFGGNTIYF. For the CDR3, the DNA is TGTGCCAGCAGCTTGCCAGGGTTCGGTGGAAACACCATATATTTT. The entire variable domain, with the rest obtained from reference TRBV5-4 and TRBJ1-3, is as follows: ETGVTQSPTHLIKTRGQQVTLRCSSQSGHNTVSWYQQALGQGPQFIFQYYREEENGRGNFPPRFSGLQFPNYSSELNVNALELDDSALYLCASSLPGFGGNTIYFGEGSWLTVV.